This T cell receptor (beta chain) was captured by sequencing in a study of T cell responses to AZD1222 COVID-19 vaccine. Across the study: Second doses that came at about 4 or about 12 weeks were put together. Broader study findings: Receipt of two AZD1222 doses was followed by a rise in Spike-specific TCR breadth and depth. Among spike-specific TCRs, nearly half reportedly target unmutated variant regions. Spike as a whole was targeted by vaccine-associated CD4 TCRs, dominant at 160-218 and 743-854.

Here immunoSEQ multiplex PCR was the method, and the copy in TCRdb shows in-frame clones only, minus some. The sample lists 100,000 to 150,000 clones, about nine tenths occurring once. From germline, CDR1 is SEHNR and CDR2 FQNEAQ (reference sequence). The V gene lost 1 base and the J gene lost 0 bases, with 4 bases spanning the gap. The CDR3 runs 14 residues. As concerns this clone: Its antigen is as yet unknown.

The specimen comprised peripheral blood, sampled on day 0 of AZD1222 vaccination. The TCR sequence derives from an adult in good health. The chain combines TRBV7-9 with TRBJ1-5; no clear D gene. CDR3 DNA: TGTGCCAGCAGCTTAGGTTATAGCAATCAGCCCCAGCATTTT. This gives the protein CASSLGYSNQPQHF.